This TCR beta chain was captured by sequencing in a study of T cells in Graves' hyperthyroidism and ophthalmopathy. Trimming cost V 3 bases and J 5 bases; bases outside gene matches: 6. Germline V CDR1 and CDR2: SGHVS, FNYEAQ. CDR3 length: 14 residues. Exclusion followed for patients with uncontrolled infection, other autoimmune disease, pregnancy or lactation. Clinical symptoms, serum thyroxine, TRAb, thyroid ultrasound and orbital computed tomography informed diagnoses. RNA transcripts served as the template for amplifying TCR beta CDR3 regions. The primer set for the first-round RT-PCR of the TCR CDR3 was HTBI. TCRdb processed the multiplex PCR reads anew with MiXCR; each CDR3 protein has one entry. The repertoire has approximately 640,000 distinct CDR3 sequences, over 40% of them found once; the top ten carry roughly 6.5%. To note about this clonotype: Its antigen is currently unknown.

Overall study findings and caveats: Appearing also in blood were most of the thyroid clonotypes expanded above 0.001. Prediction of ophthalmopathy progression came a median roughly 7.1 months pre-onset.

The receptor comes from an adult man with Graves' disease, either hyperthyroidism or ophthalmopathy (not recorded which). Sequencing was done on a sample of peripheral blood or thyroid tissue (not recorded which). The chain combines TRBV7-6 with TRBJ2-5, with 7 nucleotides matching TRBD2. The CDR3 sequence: CASSFMGAGETQYF. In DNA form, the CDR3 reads TGTGCCAGCAGCTTCATGGGAGCGGGGGAGACCCAGTACTTC.